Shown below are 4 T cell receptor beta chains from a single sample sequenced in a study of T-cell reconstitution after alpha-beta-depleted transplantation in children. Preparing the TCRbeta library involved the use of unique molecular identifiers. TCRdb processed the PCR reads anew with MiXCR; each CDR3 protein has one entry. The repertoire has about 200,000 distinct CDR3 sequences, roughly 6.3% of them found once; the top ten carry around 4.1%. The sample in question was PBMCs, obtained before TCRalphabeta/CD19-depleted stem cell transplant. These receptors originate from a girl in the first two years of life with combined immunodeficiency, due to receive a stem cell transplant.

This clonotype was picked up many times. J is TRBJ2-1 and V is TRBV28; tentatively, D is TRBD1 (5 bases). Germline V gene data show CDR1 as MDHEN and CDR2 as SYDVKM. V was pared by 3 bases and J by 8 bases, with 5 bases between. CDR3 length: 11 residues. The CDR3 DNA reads TGTGCCAGCAGTTTCAGGGATGAGCAGTTCTTC. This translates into CASSFRDEQFF.

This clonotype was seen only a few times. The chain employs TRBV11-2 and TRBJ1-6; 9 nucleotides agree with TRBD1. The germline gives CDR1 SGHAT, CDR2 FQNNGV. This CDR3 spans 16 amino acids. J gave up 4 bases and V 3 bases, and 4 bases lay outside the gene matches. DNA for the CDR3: TGTGCCAGCAGCTTGACAGGGGGACGGTATAATTCACCCCTCCACTTT. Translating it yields CASSLTGGRYNSPLHF.

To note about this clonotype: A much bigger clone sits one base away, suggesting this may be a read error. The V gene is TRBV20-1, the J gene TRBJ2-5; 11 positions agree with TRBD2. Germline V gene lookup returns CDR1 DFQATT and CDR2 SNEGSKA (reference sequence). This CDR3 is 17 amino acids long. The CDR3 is CCATSGGWDIYQETQYF. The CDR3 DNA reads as TGCTGTGCCACTAGCGGGGGATGGGACATCTACCAAGAGACCCAGTACTTC.

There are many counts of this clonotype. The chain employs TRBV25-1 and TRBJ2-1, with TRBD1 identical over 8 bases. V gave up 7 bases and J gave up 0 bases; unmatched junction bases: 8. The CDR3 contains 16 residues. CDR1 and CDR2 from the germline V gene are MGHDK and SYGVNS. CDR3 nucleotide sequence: TGTGCCAGCACTCGGACAGGGTCCAGCTCCTACAATGAGCAGTTCTTC. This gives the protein CASTRTGSSSYNEQFF.